The TCR beta chain under discussion was sequenced for a study of shared T cell receptors in the human thymus. Unmatched junction bases numbered 10, after V lost 0 bases and J lost 6 bases. Germline CDR1 and CDR2: LGHNT and FRNRAP. CDR3 length: 17 amino acids. TCRdb's table, derived via immunoSEQ multiplex PCR, lists solely in-frame clones and lacks some. The profile shows some 400,000 clones, 85% to 95% of them singletons. The sequenced sample consisted of thymocytes. The chain combines TRBV12-5 with TRBJ2-1; TRBD2 matches at 8 bases. This TCR was recovered from a human donor. In DNA, the CDR3 is TGTGCTAGTGGTTTGGTATGGCGGGAGGCCCGGGTCAATGAGCAGTTCTTC. Translation gives CASGLVWREARVNEQFF.